A selection of T cell receptor beta chains follows, all from one sample in a study of blood T cells in healthy people across ages. Each CDR3 protein gets one entry after TCRdb re-called the 5' RACE reads with MiXCR. Here the sample spans approximately 850,000 distinct CDR3 sequences, roughly 64% being singletons. Sample: blood. The receptor set was obtained from a man between 25 and 39 years old in good health. The CDR3 runs from the conserved cysteine through the conserved F or W. A D gene is named only where the DNA matches it firmly. Only part of the rows carry a size: once, few, many, or a class if the clone is expanded.

V gene	J gene	D gene	clone size	CDR3 DNA	CDR3 protein
TRBV12-3/TRBV12-4	TRBJ2-5	TRBD1	.	TGTGCCAGCAGTTTGGGACAGGGCCGCTACAATGAGCAGTACTTC	CASSLGQGRYNEQYF
TRBV12-3/TRBV12-4	TRBJ2-3	.	.	TGTGCCAGCACAGAGACGATCTTTGGGGATACGCAGTATTTT	CASTETIFGDTQYF
TRBV7-3	TRBJ2-5	.	.	TGTGCCAGCAGCTTAAGCGGAGGGAAAGAGACCCAGTACTTC	CASSLSGGKETQYF
TRBV6-5	TRBJ2-7	TRBD1	few	TGTGCCAGCAGTGGACAGGGGGCTTCCTACGAGCAGTACTTC	CASSGQGASYEQYF
TRBV10-3	TRBJ1-2	.	few	TGTGCCACCCGCACGACATATGGCTACACCTTC	CATRTTYGYTF
TRBV30	TRBJ2-7	.	.	TGTGCCTGGGGGACGTCGCAACGGCAGTACTTC	CAWGTSQRQYF
TRBV7-8	TRBJ1-1	.	.	TGTGCCAGCAGCTTAGACGGGCTAGGGAACACTGAAGCTTTCTTT	CASSLDGLGNTEAFF
TRBV2	TRBJ1-2	TRBD1	.	TGTGCCACGAACAGGGGAATTAACTATGGCTACACCTTC	CATNRGINYGYTF
TRBV7-8	TRBJ2-7	TRBD1	.	TGTGCCAGCAGCCAGCCGCAGCGGGACAGGGTACACGAGCAGTACTTC	CASSQPQRDRVHEQYF
TRBV7-9	TRBJ2-5	TRBD1	once	TGTGCCAGCAGCGCCGGGACAGGGGGCTGGGAGACCCAGTACTTC	CASSAGTGGWETQYF
TRBV28	TRBJ1-2	TRBD1	.	TGTGCCGGGAGACCGGGACAGGGAGGCTACACCTTC	CAGRPGQGGYTF
TRBV13	TRBJ2-7	.	.	TGTGCCAGCAGCTTAAACAGTAACGCGCCCTACGAGCAGTACTTC	CASSLNSNAPYEQYF
TRBV5-1	TRBJ1-4	.	few	TGCGCCAGCAGCTCCTCTGACTCGCGCGGGGCTGAAAAACTGTTTTTT	CASSSSDSRGAEKLFF
TRBV9	TRBJ2-7	.	.	TGTGCCAGCAGCGTGGCAGGTCTCGGGCCCTACGAGCAGTACTTC	CASSVAGLGPYEQYF
TRBV5-1	TRBJ2-1	.	.	TGCGCCAGCAGCGGGGGGGCACAGACGATCAATGAGCAGTTCTTC	CASSGGAQTINEQFF
TRBV12-3/TRBV12-4	TRBJ2-5	.	once	TGTGCCAGCAGTTTTTGGGAACAGACCCAGTACTTC	CASSFWEQTQYF
TRBV20-1	TRBJ2-1	TRBD2	few	TGCAGTGCCCCCTTAGCCGGACTAGCGGGGAGCTCCTACAATGAGCAGTTCTTC	CSAPLAGLAGSSYNEQFF
TRBV12-3/TRBV12-4	TRBJ1-5	.	once	TGTGCCAGCAGTAGATCGTTGACAGATCAGCCCCAGCATTTT	CASSRSLTDQPQHF
TRBV5-1	TRBJ1-1	.	.	TGCGCCAGCAGGAGACACTCGAACACTGAAGCTTTCTTT	CASRRHSNTEAFF
TRBV7-2	TRBJ2-7	TRBD2	.	TGTGCCAGCAGTTACAAGCGGGAGGGAGGCGAGCAGTACTTC	CASSYKREGGEQYF
TRBV6-2/TRBV6-3	TRBJ2-4	TRBD2	.	TGTGCCGCCGACCGAGCGGGAAAGCGTCGGGGAGAGCAGTACTTC	CAADRAGKRRGEQYF
TRBV7-2	TRBJ1-1	.	.	TGTGCCAGCAGCTTAGATGGCAGGGATAACACTGAAGCTTTCTTT	CASSLDGRDNTEAFF
TRBV28	TRBJ2-7	TRBD1	.	TGTGCCAGCAGTGACCCGGGACAGGGGGCATTCTGCGAGCAGTACTTC	CASSDPGQGAFCEQYF
TRBV7-9	TRBJ1-1	TRBD1	.	TGTGCCAGCAGAAGATCACAGGGGGCACCTGAAGCTTTCTTT	CASRRSQGAPEAFF
TRBV7-6	TRBJ2-7	TRBD1	.	TGTGCCAGCAGCGGACGACAGGGTGCCGAGCAGTACTTC	CASSGRQGAEQYF
TRBV15	TRBJ2-1	.	.	TGTGCCACCAGCAGAGGGAGGCTCCCGTCGGGGTATGAGCAGTTCTTC	CATSRGRLPSGYEQFF
TRBV9	TRBJ2-7	TRBD2	.	TGTGCCAGCAGCGTAGGGATTAGCGGGGGATACGAGCAGTACTTC	CASSVGISGGYEQYF
TRBV5-1	TRBJ2-1	.	.	TGCGCCAGCAGCTTCCGGGACGCCTTAGGTCAGGAGTTCTTC	CASSFRDALGQEFF
TRBV7-2	TRBJ2-4	TRBD2	.	TGTGCCAGCAGCTCAGCGGGGGGCGTGAGAAACATTCAGTACTTC	CASSSAGGVRNIQYF
TRBV20-1	TRBJ1-2	TRBD1	many	TGCAGTGCTAGCCGGGACAGCCTGGGTAGGGGCTACACCTTC	CSASRDSLGRGYTF
TRBV6-5	TRBJ2-3	TRBD2	.	TGTGCCAGCAGTTACTCGCTTCTAGCGGGAGGGCCTAATGTGGGTACGCAGTATTTT	CASSYSLLAGGPNVGTQYF
TRBV20-1	TRBJ2-1	.	.	TGCAGTGCTAGAGATTCGCATCGACCAAACCCCGGGCCCACCGGGGCGTTCTTC	CSARDSHRPNPGPTGAFF